This T cell receptor beta chain was profiled in a study of neurological immune-mediated disorders. Findings of the study overall: No clinical or MRI feature was associated with the multiple sclerosis repertoire cluster.

The cDNA was synthesized by means of template-switch 5'RACE, which was carried out with 10-nucleotide random UMIs. TCRdb re-analysed the 5' RACE reads in MiXCR, keeping a single row per CDR3 protein. The sample lists some 95,000 distinct CDR3 sequences; roughly 3.5% were seen once. This clonotype was observed at least ten times. Its antigen is still unknown. The CDR3 contains 15 residues. Trimming cost V 10 bases and J 4 bases, with 23 bases left between them. Germline CDR1 is MDHEN and CDR2 is SYDVKM. The sample taken for sequencing was PBMCs. The sequence was collected from a young woman with multiple sclerosis. V is TRBV28 and J is TRBJ2-7; no clear D gene. CDR3 bases: TGTGCCACCCTGGGATATAGTGGCGCGTTGTACGAGCAGTACTTC. It translates to CATLGYSGALYEQYF. Combining the CDR3 with reference TRBV28 and TRBJ2-7 gives the whole variable domain DVKVTQSSRYLVKRTGEKVFLECVQDMDHENMFWYRQDPGLGLRLIYFSYDVKMKEKGDIPEGYSVSREKKERFSLILESASTNQTSMYLCATLGYSGALYEQYFGPGTRLTVT.